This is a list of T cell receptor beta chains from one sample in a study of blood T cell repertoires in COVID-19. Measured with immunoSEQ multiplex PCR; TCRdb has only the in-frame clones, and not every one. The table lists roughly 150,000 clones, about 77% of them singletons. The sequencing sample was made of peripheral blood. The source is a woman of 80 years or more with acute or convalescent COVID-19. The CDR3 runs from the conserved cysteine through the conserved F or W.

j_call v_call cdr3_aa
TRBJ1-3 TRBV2 CASSLRGTTGNTIYF
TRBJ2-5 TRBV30 CAWSEGALRETQYF
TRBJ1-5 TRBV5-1 CASSSTYGRQPQHF
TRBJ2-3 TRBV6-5 CASSFGRNTDTQYF
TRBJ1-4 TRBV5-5 CASSWGPGAREKLFF
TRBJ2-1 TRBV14 CASSRLGGGLLDEQFF
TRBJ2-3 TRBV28 CASSSLLDTQYF
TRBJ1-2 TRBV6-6 CASSQDRGYGYTF
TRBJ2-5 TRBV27 CASSWGGPQETQYF
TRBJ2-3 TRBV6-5 CASSPWTSGNEQYF
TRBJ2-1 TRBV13 CASSPFSGGSSYNEQFF
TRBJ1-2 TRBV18 CASSKDRGSSYGYTF
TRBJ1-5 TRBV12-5 CASGLATHPQAINQPQHF
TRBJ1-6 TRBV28 CASNLDRNSPLHF
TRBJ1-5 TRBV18 CASSPLFGGGAGASPYLNQPQHF
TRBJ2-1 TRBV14 CASSPGLAGGYNEQFF
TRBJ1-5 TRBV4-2 CASSQRYDGAQHF
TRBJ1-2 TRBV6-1 CASSKDRVTGYTF
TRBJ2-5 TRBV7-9 CASSARLAGGETQYF
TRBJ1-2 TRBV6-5 CANKKSDRQVSGYTF
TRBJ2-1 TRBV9 CASSVEMTGWVGQFF
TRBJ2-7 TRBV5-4 CASRPAGGTPYEQYF
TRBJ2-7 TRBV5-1 CASSPVEVQTYEQYF
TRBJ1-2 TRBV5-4 CASSLLTGRGGYTF